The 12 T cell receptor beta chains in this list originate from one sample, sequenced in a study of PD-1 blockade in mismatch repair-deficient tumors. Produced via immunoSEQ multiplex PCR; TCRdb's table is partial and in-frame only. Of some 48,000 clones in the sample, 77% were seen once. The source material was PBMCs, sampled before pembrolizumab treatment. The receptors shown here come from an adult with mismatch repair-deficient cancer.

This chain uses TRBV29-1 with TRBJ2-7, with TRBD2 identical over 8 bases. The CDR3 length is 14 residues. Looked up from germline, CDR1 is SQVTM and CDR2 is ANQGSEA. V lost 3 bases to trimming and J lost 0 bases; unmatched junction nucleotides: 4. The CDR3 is CSVDHSGSSYEQYF. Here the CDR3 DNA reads TGCAGCGTTGACCACAGCGGGAGCTCCTACGAGCAGTACTTC.

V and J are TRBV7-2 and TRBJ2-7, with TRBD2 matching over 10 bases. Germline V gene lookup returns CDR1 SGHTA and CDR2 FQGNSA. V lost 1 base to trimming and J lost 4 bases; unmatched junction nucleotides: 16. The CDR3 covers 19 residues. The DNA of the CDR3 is TGTGCCAGCAGCTTAGGAGCCAGCGGGAGGGTTCGTCTTAGGTACGAGCAGTACTTC. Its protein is CASSLGASGRVRLRYEQYF.

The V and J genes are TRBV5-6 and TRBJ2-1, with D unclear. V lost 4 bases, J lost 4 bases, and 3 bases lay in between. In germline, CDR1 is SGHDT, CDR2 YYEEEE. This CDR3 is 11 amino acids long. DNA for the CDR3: TGTGCCAGCAGCCATTACAATGAGCAGTTCTTC. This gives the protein CASSHYNEQFF.

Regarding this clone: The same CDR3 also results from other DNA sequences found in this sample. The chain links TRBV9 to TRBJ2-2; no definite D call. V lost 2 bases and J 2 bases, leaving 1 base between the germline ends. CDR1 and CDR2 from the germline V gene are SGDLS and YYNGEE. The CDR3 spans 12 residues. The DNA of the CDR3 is TGTGCCAGCAGCGTTAACACCGGGGAGCTGTTTTTT. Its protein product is CASSVNTGELFF.

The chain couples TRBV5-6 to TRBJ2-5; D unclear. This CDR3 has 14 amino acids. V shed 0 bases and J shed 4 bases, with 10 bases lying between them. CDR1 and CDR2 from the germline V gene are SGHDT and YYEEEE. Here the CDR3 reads CASSLGPAGETQYF. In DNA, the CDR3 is TGTGCCAGCAGCTTGGGACCAGCCGGAGAGACCCAGTACTTC.

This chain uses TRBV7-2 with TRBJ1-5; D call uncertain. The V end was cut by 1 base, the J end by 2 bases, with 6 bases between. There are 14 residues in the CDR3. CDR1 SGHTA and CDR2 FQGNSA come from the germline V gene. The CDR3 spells CASSLVSGNQPQHF. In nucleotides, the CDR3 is TGTGCCAGCAGCTTAGTATCAGGCAATCAGCCCCAGCATTTT.

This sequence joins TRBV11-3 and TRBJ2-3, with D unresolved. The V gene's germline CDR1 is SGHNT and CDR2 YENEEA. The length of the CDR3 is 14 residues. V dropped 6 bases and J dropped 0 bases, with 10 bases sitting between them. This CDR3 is CASRGYESTDTQYF. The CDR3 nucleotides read TGTGCCAGCAGAGGCTACGAAAGCACAGATACGCAGTATTTT.

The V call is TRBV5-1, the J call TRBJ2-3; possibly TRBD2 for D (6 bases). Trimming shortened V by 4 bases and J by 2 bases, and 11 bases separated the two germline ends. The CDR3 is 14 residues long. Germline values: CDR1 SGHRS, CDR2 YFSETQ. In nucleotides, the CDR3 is TGCGCCAGCAGCATTGGCGGGATCACAGATACGCAGTATTTT. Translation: CASSIGGITDTQYF.

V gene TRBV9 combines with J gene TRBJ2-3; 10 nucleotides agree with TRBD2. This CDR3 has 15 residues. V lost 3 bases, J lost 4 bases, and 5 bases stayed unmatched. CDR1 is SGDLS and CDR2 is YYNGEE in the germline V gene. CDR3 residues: CASSDGTSAADTQYF. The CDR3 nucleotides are TGTGCCAGCAGCGATGGGACTAGCGCGGCAGATACGCAGTATTTT.

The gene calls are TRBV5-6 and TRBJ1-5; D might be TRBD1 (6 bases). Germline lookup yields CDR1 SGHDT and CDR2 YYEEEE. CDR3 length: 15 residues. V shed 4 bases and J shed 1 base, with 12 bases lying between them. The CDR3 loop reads CASSLQGRSNQPQHF. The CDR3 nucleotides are TGTGCCAGCAGCCTACAGGGTCGGAGCAATCAGCCCCAGCATTTT.

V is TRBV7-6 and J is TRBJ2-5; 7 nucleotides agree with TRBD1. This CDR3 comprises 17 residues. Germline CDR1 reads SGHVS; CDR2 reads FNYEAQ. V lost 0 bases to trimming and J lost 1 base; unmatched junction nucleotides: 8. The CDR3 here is CASSLALGTETQETQYF. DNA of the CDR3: TGTGCCAGCAGCTTAGCTTTAGGGACAGAGACCCAAGAGACCCAGTACTTC.

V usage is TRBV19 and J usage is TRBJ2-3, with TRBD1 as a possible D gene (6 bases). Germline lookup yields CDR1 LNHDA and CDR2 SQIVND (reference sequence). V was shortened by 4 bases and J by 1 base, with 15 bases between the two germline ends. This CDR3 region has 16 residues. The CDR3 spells CASSTQGGWGTDTQYF. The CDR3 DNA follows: TGTGCCAGTAGTACCCAAGGGGGTTGGGGCACAGATACGCAGTATTTT.